This T cell receptor (beta chain) was found in a study of blood T cell repertoires in COVID-19. Study at large: COVID-19 samples, acute and convalescent, were from the United States, Italy and Spain.

This clone was recorded only once. The germline gives CDR1 KGHSH, CDR2 LQKENI. The CDR3 loop spans 14 amino acids. Trimming took off 0 bases at V and 5 bases at J, with 10 bases between the two ends. As handled by the study authors: Scientists estimated how many nucleated cells there were by amplifying reference gene primers. The repertoire was sequenced with immunoSEQ multiplex PCR; TCRdb's copy has only in-frame clones and lacks some. V, J and clone size were drawn from that table, and D and trimming were deduced from the DNA. Seen here are some 74,000 clones, roughly 80% observed once, and the top ten hold roughly 5%.

The clonotype comes from a woman of 80 years or more with active or convalescent COVID-19. Sequences were obtained from peripheral blood. The chain couples TRBV18 to TRBJ2-5, with TRBD2 as a possible D gene (6 bases). The CDR3 is CASSPPGGEETQYF. CDR3 nucleotides: TGTGCCAGCTCACCACCGGGGGGAGAGGAGACCCAGTACTTC. Together with reference TRBV18 and TRBJ2-5, the CDR3 gives the full variable domain: NAGVMQNPRHLVRRRGQEARLRCSPMKGHSHVYWYRQLPEEGLKFMVYLQKENIIDESGMPKERFSAEFPKEGPSILRIQQVVRGDSAAYFCASSPPGGEETQYFGPGTRLLVL.